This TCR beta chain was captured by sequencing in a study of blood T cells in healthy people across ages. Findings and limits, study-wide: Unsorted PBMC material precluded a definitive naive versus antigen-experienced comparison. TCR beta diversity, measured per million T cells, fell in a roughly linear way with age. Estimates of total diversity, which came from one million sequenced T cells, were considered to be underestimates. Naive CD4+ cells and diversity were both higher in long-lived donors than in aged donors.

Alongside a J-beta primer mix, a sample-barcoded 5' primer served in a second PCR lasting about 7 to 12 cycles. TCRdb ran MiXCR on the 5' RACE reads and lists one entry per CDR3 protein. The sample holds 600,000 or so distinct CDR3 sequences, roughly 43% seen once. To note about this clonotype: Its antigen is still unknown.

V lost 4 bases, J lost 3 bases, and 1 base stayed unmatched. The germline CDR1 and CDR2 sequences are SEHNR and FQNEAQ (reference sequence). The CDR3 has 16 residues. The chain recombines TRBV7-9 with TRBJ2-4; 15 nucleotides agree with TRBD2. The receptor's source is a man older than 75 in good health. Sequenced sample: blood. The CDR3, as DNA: TGTGCCAGCAGCTCGGGACTAGCGGGAGGCAAAAACATTCAGTACTTC. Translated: CASSSGLAGGKNIQYF. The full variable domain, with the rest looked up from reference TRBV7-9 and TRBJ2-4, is DTGVSQNPRHKITKRGQNVTFRCDPISEHNRLYWYRQTLGQGPEFLTYFQNEAQLEKSRLLSDRFSAERPKGSFSTLEIQRTEQGDSAMYLCASSSGLAGGKNIQYFGAGTRLSVL.